This record looks at one T cell receptor beta chain sequence and its context. The source of the sample is a study of PD-L1 blockade in urothelial cancer. Time point indicated: pretreatment peripheral blood. The length of the CDR3 is 15 residues. Losses at the gene ends were 0 bases for V and 2 bases for J; bases not matched to a gene: 2. Germline CDR1 LNHDA, CDR2 SQIVND (reference sequence). Every PCR received spiked-in synthetic TCR analog templates. Data came from immunoSEQ multiplex PCR; TCRdb stores just in-frame clones and leaves some out. The sample contains tens of thousands of clones, 84% of which appear only once.

This specimen was PBMCs, taken around atezolizumab (anti-PD-L1) treatment. The TCR comes from a woman between 65 and 79 years old with urothelial cancer. The chain combines TRBV19 with TRBJ2-7, with 9 bases lining up with TRBD1. The CDR3 region is CASSIDWTGAYEQYF. The CDR3 region has the DNA TGTGCCAGTAGTATAGATTGGACAGGGGCCTACGAGCAGTACTTC.